These 11 T cell receptor beta chains were all obtained from the same sample, sequenced in a study of T cell repertoires in cytomegalovirus infection. No cognate antigen is known for these TCRs. TCRdb passed the reads through MiXCR, listing each CDR3 protein once. The table lists some 500,000 distinct CDR3 sequences, about 40% of them singletons, with 48% in the top ten. Specimen: cultured PBMCs, collected from culture after CMV antigen stimulation. The receptor source for this set is a human donor in good health (CMV status not recorded). Some clones in this sample may be carry-over from other donors' samples.

The genes are TRBV12-5 and TRBJ2-5, with 14 bases matching TRBD2. The CDR3 covers 17 residues. V shed 5 bases, J shed 5 bases, and the junction held 10 bases outside the gene matches. In germline, CDR1 is LGHNT, CDR2 FRNRAP. The CDR3 protein is CASGAGTSGSFPETQYF. The CDR3 DNA follows: TGTGCTAGTGGTGCCGGGACTAGCGGGAGCTTCCCTGAGACCCAGTACTTC.

The chain has TRBV6-6 and TRBJ2-1; D is unclear. Germline CDR1 and CDR2: MNHNY and SVGAGI (reference sequence). V dropped 5 bases and J dropped 9 bases, with 17 bases sitting between them. The CDR3 spans 14 residues. The DNA of the CDR3 is TGTGCCAGCAGTGGATCCGGGCCCCTCGGTGAGCAGTTCTTC. The encoded protein is CASSGSGPLGEQFF.

This clonotype was recorded many times. CDR3: CASSLSGGTYEQYF. The CDR3 DNA reads as TGTGCCAGCAGCTTAAGCGGGGGTACCTACGAGCAGTACTTC. This sequence joins TRBV7-2 and TRBJ2-7; 8 bases match TRBD2. CDR1 is SGHTA, CDR2 FQGNSA, per germline. The V gene end was trimmed by 2 bases and the J gene end by 2 bases; junction bases not matched to a gene: 2. The CDR3 extends over 14 amino acids.

The chain employs TRBV7-8 and TRBJ2-7; 8 bases are a match to TRBD1. CDR3 length: 14 residues. Germline assignment: CDR1 SGHVS and CDR2 FQNEAQ. V dropped 5 bases and J dropped 6; count of bases not matched to a gene: 9. CDR3 sequence (DNA): TGTGCCAGCAGCCATTCCGACAGGGGTGGCGAGCAGTACTTC. Residues: CASSHSDRGGEQYF.

This clonotype turned up a few times. The chain links TRBV6-1 to TRBJ2-5; 8 nucleotides agree with TRBD2. CDR1 is MNHNS and CDR2 is SASEGT in the germline V gene. The CDR3 contains 18 residues. V was clipped by 11 bases and J by 3 bases; unmatched bases: 23. CDR3 region: CAGGLDPLEAGEEETQYF. CDR3 coding DNA: TGTGCCGGCGGGCTAGATCCCCTGGAAGCGGGAGAGGAAGAGACCCAGTACTTC.

For the CDR3, the DNA is TGTGCCAGCAGTTCTGCCGTGGCGGTTGCAACTAATGAAAAACTGTTTTTT. Amino acid sequence: CASSSAVAVATNEKLFF. The chain joins TRBV7-9 to TRBJ1-4; D gene unclear. Germline V gene lookup returns CDR1 SEHNR and CDR2 FQNEAQ (reference sequence). V lost 6 bases and J lost 0, with 17 bases in between. The CDR3 spans 17 residues.

Only one count was recorded for this clonotype. A read error may account for a junction end that differs from germline. The chain joins TRBV2 to TRBJ2-7; D possibly corresponds to TRBD1 (5 bases). Germline-derived CDR1 and CDR2 are SNHLY and FYNNEI. The CDR3 consists of 13 residues. The CDR3 protein is CVSVGRAAHEQYF. CDR3 nucleotides: TGTGTCAGCGTAGGCAGGGCGGCCCACGAGCAGTACTTC.

CDR3: CATSDSRKTGEKLFF. As DNA, the CDR3 is TGTGCCACCAGTGATTCTCGGAAGACGGGGGAAAAACTGTTTTTT. V gene TRBV24-1 combines with J gene TRBJ1-4; unclear D gene. CDR1 KGHDR and CDR2 SFDVKD come from the germline V gene. The CDR3 runs 15 residues. V was clipped by 2 bases and J by 8 bases, with 14 bases between them.

The chain is built from TRBV2 and TRBJ2-1; D possibly corresponds to TRBD2 (5 bases). The V gene's germline CDR1 is SNHLY and CDR2 FYNNEI. The V and J ends lost 6 bases and 10 bases respectively, with 13 bases between them. The CDR3 length is 12 residues. Here the CDR3 reads CASRPGGGEQFF. DNA of the CDR3: TGTGCCAGCAGGCCCGGAGGAGGCGAGCAGTTCTTC.

The rearrangement joins TRBV5-5 to TRBJ2-2; D uncertain. This CDR3 has 15 residues. Germline V gene sequence: CDR1 SGHKS, CDR2 YYEKEE (reference sequence). Between the trimmed V and J ends, which lost 5 bases and 0 bases, there was a span of 11 bases. The CDR3 here is CASSSSQANTGELFF. The DNA for the CDR3 is TGTGCCAGCAGTTCTTCTCAGGCGAACACCGGGGAGCTGTTTTTT.

The rearrangement uses TRBV7-9 and TRBJ2-3; 7 bases match TRBD1. Trimming removed 3 bases from V and 6 bases from J; junction bases left unmatched: 12. The germline CDR1 and CDR2 sequences are SEHNR and FQNEAQ (reference sequence). The length of the CDR3 is 16 residues. The CDR3 loop reads CASSFNSGDSGDTQYF. The CDR3 DNA reads as TGTGCCAGCAGCTTCAACAGTGGGGACAGCGGTGATACGCAGTATTTT. The full variable domain, in which reference TRBV7-9 and TRBJ2-3 provide the parts outside the CDR3, is DTGVSQNPRHKITKRGQNVTFRCDPISEHNRLYWYRQTLGQGPEFLTYFQNEAQLEKSRLLSDRFSAERPKGSFSTLEIQRTEQGDSAMYLCASSFNSGDSGDTQYFGPGTRLTVL.